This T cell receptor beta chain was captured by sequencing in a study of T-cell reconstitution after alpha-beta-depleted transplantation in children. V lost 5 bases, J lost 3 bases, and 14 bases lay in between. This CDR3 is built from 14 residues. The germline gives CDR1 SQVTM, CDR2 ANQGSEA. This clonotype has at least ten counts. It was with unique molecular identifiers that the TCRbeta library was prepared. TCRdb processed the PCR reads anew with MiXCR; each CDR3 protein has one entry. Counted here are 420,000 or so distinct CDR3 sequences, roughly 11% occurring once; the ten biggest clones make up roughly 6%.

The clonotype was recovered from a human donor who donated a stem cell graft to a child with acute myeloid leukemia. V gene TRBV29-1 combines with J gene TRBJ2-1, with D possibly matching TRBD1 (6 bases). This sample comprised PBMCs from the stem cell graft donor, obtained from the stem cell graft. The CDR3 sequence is CSVSTGTLYNEQFF. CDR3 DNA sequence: TGCAGCGTTTCTACCGGGACACTCTACAATGAGCAGTTCTTC.